This T cell receptor (beta chain) was identified during a study of T cell responses to AZD1222 COVID-19 vaccine. The protocol was immunoSEQ multiplex PCR, while the TCRdb copy is restricted to in-frame clones and leaves out a portion. The table includes about 86,000 clones, roughly 90% detected once. There are 15 residues in the CDR3. The germline gives CDR1 KGHSH, CDR2 LQKENI. After removal of 4 bases from V and 3 bases from J, the junction contained 8 bases not matched to a gene. V and J are TRBV18 and TRBJ2-7, with 8 positions matching TRBD2. The clonotype was recovered from an adult who received the AZD1222 COVID-19 vaccine. The starting material was peripheral blood, obtained 28 days after the second AZD1222 dose. The CDR3 is CASSRRGGELYEQYF. The CDR3 DNA reads as TGTGCCAGCTCACGCCGGGGGGGAGAACTCTACGAGCAGTACTTC. Full variable domain (missing parts from reference TRBV18 and TRBJ2-7): NAGVMQNPRHLVRRRGQEARLRCSPMKGHSHVYWYRQLPEEGLKFMVYLQKENIIDESGMPKERFSAEFPKEGPSILRIQQVVRGDSAAYFCASSRRGGELYEQYFGPGTRLTVT.